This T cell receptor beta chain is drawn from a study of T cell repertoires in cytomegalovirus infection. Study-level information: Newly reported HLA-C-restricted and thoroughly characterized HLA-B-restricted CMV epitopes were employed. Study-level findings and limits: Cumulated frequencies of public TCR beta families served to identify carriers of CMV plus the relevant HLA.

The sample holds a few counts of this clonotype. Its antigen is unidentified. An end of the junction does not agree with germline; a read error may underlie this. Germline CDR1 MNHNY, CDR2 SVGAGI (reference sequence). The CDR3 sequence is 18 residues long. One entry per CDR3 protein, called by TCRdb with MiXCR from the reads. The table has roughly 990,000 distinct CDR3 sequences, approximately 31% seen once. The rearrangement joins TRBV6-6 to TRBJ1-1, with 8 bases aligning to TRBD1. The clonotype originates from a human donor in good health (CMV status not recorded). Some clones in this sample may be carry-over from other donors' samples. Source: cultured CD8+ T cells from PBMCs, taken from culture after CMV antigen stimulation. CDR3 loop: CASSYLLSGQVLKTEAFF. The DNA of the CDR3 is TGTGCCAGCAGTTACTTACTATCGGGACAGGTCTTGAAAACTGAAGCTTTCTTT.